A single sample is the source of the 11 T cell receptor beta chains below, sequenced in a study of T cell responses to AZD1222 COVID-19 vaccine. Sequenced by immunoSEQ multiplex PCR; TCRdb stores in-frame clones only, minus some. The sample lists about 84,000 clones, 85% to 95% occurring once. The sample consisted of peripheral blood, taken 28 days after the second AZD1222 dose. The receptors come from an adult who received the AZD1222 COVID-19 vaccine.

The J gene is TRBJ2-1, the V gene TRBV19; 9 bases match TRBD2. V dropped 1 base and J dropped 8; count of bases not matched to a gene: 6. Germline values: CDR1 LNHDA, CDR2 SQIVND (reference sequence). This CDR3 contains 15 residues. This CDR3 reads CASSIGAGGMDEQFF. CDR3 nucleotides: TGTGCCAGTAGTATAGGGGCGGGAGGGATGGATGAGCAGTTCTTC.

The chain employs TRBV2 and TRBJ1-3, with D unclear. Trimming stripped 5 bases from V and 0 bases from J, with 8 bases between. This CDR3 region has 14 residues. The germline CDR1 and CDR2 sequences are SNHLY and FYNNEI. The CDR3 loop reads CASSPQFSGNTIYF. Here the CDR3 DNA reads TGTGCCAGCAGTCCGCAGTTCTCTGGAAACACCATATATTTT.

The J gene is TRBJ1-5, the V gene TRBV15; D not resolved. Germline CDR1 is LNHNV and CDR2 is YYDKDF (reference sequence). The CDR3 sequence is 16 residues long. Between the trimmed V and J ends, which lost 4 bases and 4 bases, there was a span of 17 bases. CDR3 DNA: TGTGCCACCAGCACTCCCGTGGGTTTAGAAAATCAGCCCCAGCATTTT. Translating it yields CATSTPVGLENQPQHF.

The chain has TRBV10-3 and TRBJ2-7; a weak D match, TRBD1 (7 bases). The CDR3 spans 16 residues. V lost 2 bases and J lost 3, with 17 bases in between. The germline V gene has CDR1 ENHRY and CDR2 SYGVKD. DNA of the CDR3: TGTGCCATCAGTGAGGATGCATCGCAGGGGGGCTACGAGCAGTACTTC. The encoded protein is CAISEDASQGGYEQYF.

The chain uses TRBV6-5 and TRBJ2-1; D is perhaps TRBD1 or TRBD2 (5 bases each). Trimming removed 1 base at V and 5 bases at J, with 9 bases between. The germline CDR1 and CDR2 sequences are MNHEY and SVGAGI. This CDR3 is 14 amino acids long. The CDR3 loop reads CASSYWGSHNEQFF. The CDR3 DNA is TGTGCCAGCAGTTACTGGGGGTCCCACAATGAGCAGTTCTTC.

The chain joins TRBV10-3 to TRBJ1-1; D call uncertain. Germline V gene sequence: CDR1 ENHRY, CDR2 SYGVKD. The CDR3 runs 15 residues. Trimming left V 2 bases short and J 6 bases short, with 16 bases between. This CDR3 reads CAISEDGVKNAEAFF. The CDR3, as DNA: TGTGCCATCAGTGAGGACGGGGTGAAGAATGCTGAAGCTTTCTTT.

This clone occurred once. This chain joins TRBV11-2 and TRBJ2-1, with D possibly matching TRBD2 (6 bases). V gave up 5 bases and J gave up 5 bases, with 7 bases separating them. Germline CDR1 reads SGHAT; CDR2 reads FQNNGV. The CDR3 runs 12 residues. CDR3 residues: CASSIADNEQFF. CDR3 in DNA: TGTGCCAGCAGCATAGCGGACAATGAGCAGTTCTTC.

The rearrangement uses TRBV18 and TRBJ1-6; no firm D call. CDR1 is KGHSH and CDR2 is LQKENI in the germline V gene. CDR3 length: 14 residues. The V end was cut by 2 bases, the J end by 7 bases, with 9 bases between. The CDR3 reads CASSPGLGNSPLHF. Here the CDR3 DNA reads TGTGCCAGCTCACCAGGGTTGGGGAATTCACCCCTCCACTTT.

This chain uses TRBV2 with TRBJ1-3; D is unresolved. Trimming removed 3 bases at V and 0 bases at J, with 3 bases between. Germline assignment: CDR1 SNHLY and CDR2 FYNNEI. This CDR3 has 13 amino acids. CDR3 loop: CASSDNSGNTIYF. The CDR3 bases are TGTGCCAGCAGTGATAACTCTGGAAACACCATATATTTT.

J is TRBJ1-3 and V is TRBV2, with TRBD1 as a possible D gene (5 bases). This CDR3 region has 15 residues. The ends were cut back, 2 bases at V and 0 bases at J, with 8 bases in the middle. CDR1 and CDR2 from the germline V gene are SNHLY and FYNNEI. This chain's CDR3 is CASSERGSSGNTIYF. CDR3 bases: TGTGCCAGCAGTGAAAGGGGTTCCTCTGGAAACACCATATATTTT.

The chain has TRBV5-5 and TRBJ2-3; 14 bases fit TRBD2. CDR1 is SGHKS, CDR2 YYEKEE, per germline (reference sequence). The junction had 6 bases not matched to a gene; V was cut back by 0 bases and J by 6 bases. This CDR3 has 17 amino acids. The CDR3 is CASSLAGTSGSLDTQYF. The CDR3 DNA is TGTGCCAGCAGCTTGGCCGGGACTAGCGGGAGCCTGGATACGCAGTATTTT.